The present entry profiles one T cell receptor beta chain with its context. Its antigen is undetermined. CDR1 is MNHEY and CDR2 is SMNVEV in the germline V gene (reference sequence). The germline V and J ends were trimmed by 0 bases and 1 base, with 6 bases remaining between them. The CDR3 consists of 14 residues. These data originate in a study of OX40 agonist ivuxolimab in advanced cancers. Study background: The mean age was roughly 60 years, ranging from about 23 to 79, with around four fifths of participants male. Three dose-escalation patients had partial responses: one with hepatocellular carcinoma and two with cutaneous melanoma. Study-level points and caveats: Normalized T-cell clonal expansion was also low in some nonresponders. Clonal expansion from baseline to week 6 occurred in both CD4+ and CD8+ T cells.

The repertoire was sequenced with immunoSEQ multiplex PCR; TCRdb's copy has only in-frame clones and lacks some. The sample consists of about 64,000 clones, roughly 90% of them appearing once. Specimen: CD4+ or CD8+ T cells sorted from blood, collected in a trial of the OX40 agonist ivuxolimab. This chain uses TRBV27 with TRBJ1-1; no firm D call. This sequence originates from an adult with an advanced solid tumor such as melanoma, head and neck, liver or kidney cancer. Here the CDR3 reads CASSLSGGNTEAFF. The CDR3, as DNA: TGTGCCAGCAGTTTATCGGGAGGGAACACTGAAGCTTTCTTT.